These T cell receptor beta chains were read from a single sample in a study of blood T cell repertoires in COVID-19. Sequencing was performed with immunoSEQ multiplex PCR; in TCRdb, only in-frame clones are kept and a portion is missing. The profile shows 300,000 to 350,000 clones, about 87% of them singletons. Sequencing input: PBMCs or T cells enriched from blood (not recorded which). The receptors originated from a woman between 18 and 30 years old who had recovered from COVID-19. Each CDR3 is given with its conserved first and last residue. The order of the fields is J gene, clone size, D gene, V gene, CDR3 protein, CDR3 DNA. The D gene is left open where the match is weak. Rows may omit the clone size; those that give it use once, few, many or a size class.

j_call: TRBJ2-1
clone_size: .
d_call: TRBD2
v_call: TRBV9
cdr3_aa: CASSVLAGGRDEQFF
cdr3_nt: TGTGCCAGCAGCGTGTTGGCGGGAGGTAGGGATGAGCAGTTCTTC

j_call: TRBJ2-2
clone_size: .
d_call: .
v_call: TRBV4-3
cdr3_aa: CASSQDPRQGAGTGELFF
cdr3_nt: TGCGCCAGCAGCCAAGATCCCCGACAGGGAGCGGGTACCGGGGAGCTGTTTTTT

j_call: TRBJ1-1
clone_size: .
d_call: .
v_call: TRBV5-4
cdr3_aa: CASSFPAGVNTEAFF
cdr3_nt: TGTGCCAGCAGCTTCCCTGCAGGGGTTAACACTGAAGCTTTCTTT

j_call: TRBJ1-5
clone_size: .
d_call: TRBD1
v_call: TRBV2
cdr3_aa: CASSADRGNQPQHF
cdr3_nt: TGTGCCAGCAGTGCGGACAGGGGCAATCAGCCCCAGCATTTT

j_call: TRBJ2-1
clone_size: .
d_call: TRBD2
v_call: TRBV4-3
cdr3_aa: CASSQDSQTELAGGYEQFF
cdr3_nt: TGCGCCAGCAGCCAAGATTCCCAGACCGAACTAGCGGGAGGCTATGAGCAGTTCTTC

j_call: TRBJ2-1
clone_size: .
d_call: TRBD2
v_call: TRBV9
cdr3_aa: CASSNPTSGVDNEQFF
cdr3_nt: TGTGCCAGCAGCAACCCGACTAGCGGGGTCGACAATGAGCAGTTCTTC

j_call: TRBJ1-5
clone_size: .
d_call: TRBD1
v_call: TRBV7-2
cdr3_aa: CASSLRGPSYSNQPQHF
cdr3_nt: TGTGCCAGCAGCTTAAGGGGGCCAAGCTATAGCAATCAGCCCCAGCATTTT

j_call: TRBJ1-2
clone_size: .
d_call: .
v_call: TRBV9
cdr3_aa: CASRQQGHGYTF
cdr3_nt: TGTGCCAGCAGACAGCAGGGCCATGGCTACACCTTC

j_call: TRBJ2-2
clone_size: few
d_call: TRBD2
v_call: TRBV18
cdr3_aa: CASSRRGLAATGELFF
cdr3_nt: TGTGCCAGCTCACGACGAGGACTAGCTGCAACCGGGGAGCTGTTTTTT

j_call: TRBJ1-1
clone_size: .
d_call: .
v_call: TRBV7-8
cdr3_aa: CASSLAGANTEAFF
cdr3_nt: TGTGCCAGCAGCTTAGCAGGGGCGAACACTGAAGCTTTCTTT

j_call: TRBJ2-2
clone_size: .
d_call: .
v_call: TRBV19
cdr3_aa: CASSIYPTGELFF
cdr3_nt: TGTGCCAGTAGTATCTATCCCACCGGGGAGCTGTTTTTT

j_call: TRBJ2-1
clone_size: .
d_call: TRBD2
v_call: TRBV6-6
cdr3_aa: CASGPGVAGGHEQFF
cdr3_nt: TGTGCCAGCGGGCCGGGGGTGGCGGGAGGGCACGAGCAGTTCTTC

j_call: TRBJ2-3
clone_size: .
d_call: .
v_call: TRBV18
cdr3_aa: CASSPVTSDTQYF
cdr3_nt: TGTGCCAGCTCACCCGTGACTTCCGATACGCAGTATTTT